Listed below are T cell receptor beta chains from one sample, sequenced in a study of CD8 T cells in ankylosing spondylitis. Via MiXCR, TCRdb re-called the 5' RACE reads, giving one row per CDR3 protein. Of 240,000 or so distinct CDR3 sequences listed, roughly 10% were seen once; the top ten hold 6% to 8.5%. The specimen sequenced was blood, either unsorted or a sorted T cell fraction (not recorded which). These TCRs come from a male donor with ankylosing spondylitis or in good health (not recorded which). The CDR3 runs from the conserved cysteine through the conserved F or W. The D gene is left open where the match is weak. Not every row has a clone size; where given, it reads once, few, many or a size class.

cdr3_nt cdr3_aa d_call j_call clone_size v_call
TGCGCCAGCAGCTTGTTCCCAGCGGCCTCCTACAATGAGCAGTTCTTC CASSLFPAASYNEQFF . TRBJ2-1 many TRBV5-1
TGTGCCAGCAGCCAAGGGCGGGATATTGACGAGCAGTACTTC CASSQGRDIDEQYF . TRBJ2-7 many TRBV4-2
TGTGCCAGCAGCTTAGCGTTTTCGGATACGCAGTATTTT CASSLAFSDTQYF . TRBJ2-3 many TRBV7-2
TGTGCCAGCAGCCAAGCTGTAGGGTGGGGTACAGATACGCAGTATTTT CASSQAVGWGTDTQYF . TRBJ2-3 . TRBV4-2
TGCAGTGCTAGGGCCGCCGGGGAGTGGGGGTATGGCTACACCTTC CSARAAGEWGYGYTF . TRBJ1-2 many TRBV20-1
TGTGCCAGCAGCTTAGTATCCTTTAGCGTTTCGGCCGGGGAGCTGTTTTTT CASSLVSFSVSAGELFF . TRBJ2-2 many TRBV7-8
TGTGCCAGCAGTTTATACGGGACAGCGAACACTGAAGCTTTCTTT CASSLYGTANTEAFF TRBD1 TRBJ1-1 many TRBV12-3/TRBV12-4
TGTGCCAGCAGTGAACAGGGTGGGTCCGGGGAGCTGTTTTTT CASSEQGGSGELFF . TRBJ2-2 few TRBV6-1
TGTGCCAGCAGCCCAGACGCCAATCAGCCCCAGCATTTT CASSPDANQPQHF . TRBJ1-5 many TRBV2
TGTGCCAGCAGCCAGAGACAGGGCGGGAACACTGAAGCTTTCTTT CASSQRQGGNTEAFF TRBD1 TRBJ1-1 . TRBV3-1
TGCAGCGCTCAACAGGGGAACACTGAAGCTTTCTTT CSAQQGNTEAFF . TRBJ1-1 few TRBV29-1
TGCAGCGTTCGAAAAGGCCCCTACGAGCAGTACTTC CSVRKGPYEQYF . TRBJ2-7 many TRBV29-1
TGCAGCGTTACGACTAGCGGGATTTACGAGCAGTACTTC CSVTTSGIYEQYF TRBD2 TRBJ2-7 many TRBV29-1
TGTGCCAGCAGTTTAGTCGGAAGGCAACGGAACGAGCAGTACTTC CASSLVGRQRNEQYF . TRBJ2-7 many TRBV12-3/TRBV12-4
TGTGCCAGCAGTGTTGGGGGGCGGGGGACTTACAATGAGCAGTTCTTC CASSVGGRGTYNEQFF . TRBJ2-1 many TRBV2
TGTGCCATCAGAGACCGTGGTAACTACGAGCAGTACTTC CAIRDRGNYEQYF . TRBJ2-7 . TRBV10-3
TGTGCCAGCCGTAGACAGGGGTACTACGAGCAGTACTTC CASRRQGYYEQYF TRBD1 TRBJ2-7 . TRBV28
TGTGCCAGCAGCCCATCTGGCCTCAAGGGGACTGAAGCTTTCTTT CASSPSGLKGTEAFF . TRBJ1-1 many TRBV28
TGCAGCGTGAAGACTACACCCAATGAGCAGTTCTTC CSVKTTPNEQFF . TRBJ2-1 . TRBV29-1
TGTGCCAGTAGTTATATAGGTACGCAGTATTTT CASSYIGTQYF . TRBJ2-3 . TRBV19
TGTGCCAGTTGCCTCATCCCTGCAACTAATGAAAAACTGTTTTTT CASCLIPATNEKLFF . TRBJ1-4 . TRBV28
TGTGCCAGCAGACCGGAGGGGGATACGCAGTATTTT CASRPEGDTQYF . TRBJ2-3 many TRBV12-3/TRBV12-4
TGTGCCAGCAGGATTGCAGGGAACACCGGGGAGCTGTTTTTT CASRIAGNTGELFF . TRBJ2-2 many TRBV5-5
TGCGCCAGCAGGACGGGCCTAGCTAACACCGGGGAGCTGTTTTTT CASRTGLANTGELFF . TRBJ2-2 . TRBV5-1
TGTGCCACCAGTGATCCAGGGGCAGATACGCAGTATTTT CATSDPGADTQYF . TRBJ2-3 many TRBV24-1
TGTGCCAGCAGTGAAGGGTTTGATACGCAGTATTTT CASSEGFDTQYF . TRBJ2-3 few TRBV2
TGTGCCAGCCAACAGCAGGGGATAAATTCACCCCTCCACTTT CASQQQGINSPLHF . TRBJ1-6 . TRBV6-1
TGTGCCAGCAGCCAGGGCGAAATTGACACAGATACGCAGTATTTT CASSQGEIDTDTQYF . TRBJ2-3 . TRBV3-1
TGTGCCAGCAGCTCCGGGACTAACAATGAGCAGTTCTTC CASSSGTNNEQFF TRBD2 TRBJ2-1 many TRBV5-5
TGCGCCAGCAGCTTGGGGGGACTAGCGGTCTACGAGCAGTACTTC CASSLGGLAVYEQYF TRBD2 TRBJ2-7 . TRBV5-1
TGTGCCATCAGTCCGGAATACAGGATTGCCACCTTC CAISPEYRIATF . TRBJ1-2 many TRBV10-3
TGTGCCAGCAGCGGCCCGGGGGGCACCTATAGCAATCAGCCCCAGCATTTT CASSGPGGTYSNQPQHF . TRBJ1-5 . TRBV5-6
TGTGCCAGCAGCCAAGAGGCACGGAGCTCTGGAAACACCATATATTTT CASSQEARSSGNTIYF . TRBJ1-3 many TRBV3-1
TGTGCCAGCAGCTTATTGGGGACCCAGGGGCCCCTTTTCTCGGCCAACGTCCTGACTTTC CASSLLGTQGPLFSANVLTF . TRBJ2-6 . TRBV7-3
TGCGCCAGCAGCCAGATTTCAGGGGTCAACGAGCAGTACTTC CASSQISGVNEQYF . TRBJ2-7 many TRBV5-1
TGCAGCGTTGCCGCGGGAGATACGCAGTATTTT CSVAAGDTQYF . TRBJ2-3 . TRBV29-1
TGCAGTGCTAGGAGGCAGGGAATCGATCAGCCCCAGCATTTT CSARRQGIDQPQHF . TRBJ1-5 many TRBV20-1
TGTGCCAGCAGCTTGATCTCTCGAAGCACAGATACGCAGTATTTT CASSLISRSTDTQYF . TRBJ2-3 . TRBV5-5
TGTGCCAGCAGTGGTTCGGTCGGACTAAACACTGAAGCTTTCTTT CASSGSVGLNTEAFF . TRBJ1-1 many TRBV2
TGTGCCAGCAGCGTAGGAGGCGGAAACCTTGAAGCTTTCTTT CASSVGGGNLEAFF . TRBJ1-1 many TRBV9
TGCAGCGTTGTCGAAACCTACGAGCAGTACTTC CSVVETYEQYF . TRBJ2-7 many TRBV29-1
TGTGCCAGCAGCTCCGGGGGGGCAGCCGACTACAATGAGCAGTTCTTC CASSSGGAADYNEQFF TRBD2 TRBJ2-1 . TRBV7-9
TGTGCCAGCAGTTGGACATATGAGCAGTTCTTC CASSWTYEQFF . TRBJ2-1 many TRBV6-2/TRBV6-3
TGTGCCAGCAACCCGGGCGGGGCCCAAGAGACCCAGTACTTC CASNPGGAQETQYF . TRBJ2-5 . TRBV28
TGTGCCAGCATCTCGAGGGGACACCACCTCCACTTC CASISRGHHLHF . TRBJ2-5 few TRBV13